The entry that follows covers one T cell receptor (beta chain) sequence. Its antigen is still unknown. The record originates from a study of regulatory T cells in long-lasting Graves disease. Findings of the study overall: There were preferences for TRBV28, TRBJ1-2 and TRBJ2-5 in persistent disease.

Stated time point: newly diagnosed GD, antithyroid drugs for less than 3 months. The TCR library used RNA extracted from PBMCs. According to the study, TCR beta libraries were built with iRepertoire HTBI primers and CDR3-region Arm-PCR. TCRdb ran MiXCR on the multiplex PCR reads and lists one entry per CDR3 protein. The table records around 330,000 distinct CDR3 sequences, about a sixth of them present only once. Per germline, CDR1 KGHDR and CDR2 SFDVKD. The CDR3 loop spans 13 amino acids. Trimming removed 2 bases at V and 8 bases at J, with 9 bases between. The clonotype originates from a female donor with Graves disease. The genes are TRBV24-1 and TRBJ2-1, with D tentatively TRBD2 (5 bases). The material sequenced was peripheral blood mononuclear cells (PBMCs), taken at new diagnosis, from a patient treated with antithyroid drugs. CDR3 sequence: CATSDSLADEQFF. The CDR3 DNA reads TGTGCCACCAGTGATTCCCTAGCCGATGAGCAGTTCTTC.